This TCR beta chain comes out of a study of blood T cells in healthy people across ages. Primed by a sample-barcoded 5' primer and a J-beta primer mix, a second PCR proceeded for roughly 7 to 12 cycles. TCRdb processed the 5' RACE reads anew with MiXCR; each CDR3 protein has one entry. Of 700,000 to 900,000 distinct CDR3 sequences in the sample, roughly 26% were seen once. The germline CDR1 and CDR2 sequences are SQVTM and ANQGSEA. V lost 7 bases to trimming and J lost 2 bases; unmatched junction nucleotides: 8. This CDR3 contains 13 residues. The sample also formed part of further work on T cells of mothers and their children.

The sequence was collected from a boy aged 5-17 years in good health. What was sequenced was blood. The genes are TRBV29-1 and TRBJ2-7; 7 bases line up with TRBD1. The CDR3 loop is CSASGDSTYEQYF. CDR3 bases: TGCAGCGCCTCCGGGGACAGCACCTACGAGCAGTACTTC.